This T cell receptor beta chain was profiled in a study of T cell responses to AZD1222 COVID-19 vaccine. As for this clone: Its antigen is unknown.

V dropped 7 bases and J dropped 1; count of bases not matched to a gene: 4. In germline, CDR1 is LNHDA, CDR2 SQIVND (reference sequence). The CDR3 extends over 14 amino acids. Analyses pooled second doses at about 4 or about 12 weeks. Study-wide results and caveats: Unmutated variant regions reportedly attract nearly half of all spike-specific TCRs. Repertoire collection took place solely once the T cell response had peaked.

Using immunoSEQ multiplex PCR, the repertoire was profiled, and TCRdb retains in-frame clones only, with some absent. The sample lists 100,000 to 150,000 clones, 86% occurring once. The V call is TRBV19, the J call TRBJ1-5; 7 bases align to TRBD1. This TCR derives from an adult who received the AZD1222 COVID-19 vaccine. Sequencing used peripheral blood, obtained 28 days after the second AZD1222 dose. This CDR3 is CASIDRASNQPQHF. The CDR3 DNA is TGTGCCAGTATCGACAGGGCCAGCAATCAGCCCCAGCATTTT.